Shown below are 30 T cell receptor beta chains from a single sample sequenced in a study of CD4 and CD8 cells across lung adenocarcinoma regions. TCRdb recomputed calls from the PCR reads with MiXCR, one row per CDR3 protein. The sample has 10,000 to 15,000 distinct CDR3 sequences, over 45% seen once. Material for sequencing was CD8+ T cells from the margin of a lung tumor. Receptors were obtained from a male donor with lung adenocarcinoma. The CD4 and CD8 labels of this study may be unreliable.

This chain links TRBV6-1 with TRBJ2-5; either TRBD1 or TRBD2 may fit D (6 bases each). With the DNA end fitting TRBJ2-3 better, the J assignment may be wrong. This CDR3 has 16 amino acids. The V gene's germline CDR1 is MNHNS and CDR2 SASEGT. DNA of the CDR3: TGTGCCAGCGCGGGGCTAGGGGGAGGCGAAAAAGAGACGCAGTATTTT. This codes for CASAGLGGGEKETQYF.

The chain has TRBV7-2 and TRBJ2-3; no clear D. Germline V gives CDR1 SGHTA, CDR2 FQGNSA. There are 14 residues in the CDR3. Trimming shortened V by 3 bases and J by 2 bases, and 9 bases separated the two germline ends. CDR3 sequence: CASSFDPNTDTQYF. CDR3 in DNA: TGTGCCAGCAGCTTCGACCCGAACACAGATACGCAGTATTTT.

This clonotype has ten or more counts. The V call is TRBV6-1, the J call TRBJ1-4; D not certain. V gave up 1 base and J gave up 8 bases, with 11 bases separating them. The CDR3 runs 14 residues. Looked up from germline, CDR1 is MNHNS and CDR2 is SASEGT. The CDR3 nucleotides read TGTGCCAGCAGTGAAGTGGGTCACGGCGAAAAACTGTTTTTT. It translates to CASSEVGHGEKLFF.

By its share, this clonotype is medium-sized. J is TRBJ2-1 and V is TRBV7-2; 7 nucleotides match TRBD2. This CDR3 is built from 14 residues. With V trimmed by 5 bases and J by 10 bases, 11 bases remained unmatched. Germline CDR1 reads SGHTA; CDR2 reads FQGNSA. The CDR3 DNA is TGTGCCAGCAGCAGACGCGGGAGTTCCTACGAGCAGTTCTTC. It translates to CASSRRGSSYEQFF.

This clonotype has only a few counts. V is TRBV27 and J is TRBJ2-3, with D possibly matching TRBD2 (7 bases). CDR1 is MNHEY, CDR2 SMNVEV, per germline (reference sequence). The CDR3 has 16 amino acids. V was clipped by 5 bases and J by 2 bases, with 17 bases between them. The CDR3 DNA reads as TGTGCCAGCAGTGCACGGGGGGCGGGAGCCACAGATACGCAGTATTTT. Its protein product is CASSARGAGATDTQYF.

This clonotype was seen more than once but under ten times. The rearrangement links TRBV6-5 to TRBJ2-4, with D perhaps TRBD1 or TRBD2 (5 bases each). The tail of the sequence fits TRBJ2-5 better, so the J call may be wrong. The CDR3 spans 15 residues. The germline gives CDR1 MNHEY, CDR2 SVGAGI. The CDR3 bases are TGTGCCAGCAGTCACCGGGACGCGTGGAGTGAGACCCAGTACTTC. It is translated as CASSHRDAWSETQYF.

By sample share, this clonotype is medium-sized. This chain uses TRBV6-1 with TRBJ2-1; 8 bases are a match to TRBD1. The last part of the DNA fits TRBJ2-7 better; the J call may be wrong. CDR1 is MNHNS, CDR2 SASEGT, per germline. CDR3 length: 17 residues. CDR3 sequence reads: CASSEEGHRQGMDEQYF. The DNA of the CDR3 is TGTGCCAGCAGTGAAGAAGGCCATAGACAGGGGATGGACGAGCAGTACTTC.

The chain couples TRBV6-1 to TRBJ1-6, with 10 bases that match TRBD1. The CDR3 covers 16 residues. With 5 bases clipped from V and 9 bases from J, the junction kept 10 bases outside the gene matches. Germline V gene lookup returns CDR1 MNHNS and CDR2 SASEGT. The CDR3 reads CASSLVGQGVSSPLHF. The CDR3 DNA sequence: TGTGCCAGCAGTCTTGTCGGACAGGGGGTGAGTTCACCCCTCCACTTT.

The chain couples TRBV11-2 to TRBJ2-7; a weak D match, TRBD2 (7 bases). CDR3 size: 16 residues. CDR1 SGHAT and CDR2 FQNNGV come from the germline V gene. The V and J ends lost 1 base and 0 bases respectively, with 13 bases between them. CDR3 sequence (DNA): TGTGCCAGCAGCTTAGGGGCGGGGGCGAGCTCCTACGAGCAGTACTTC. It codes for CASSLGAGASSYEQYF.

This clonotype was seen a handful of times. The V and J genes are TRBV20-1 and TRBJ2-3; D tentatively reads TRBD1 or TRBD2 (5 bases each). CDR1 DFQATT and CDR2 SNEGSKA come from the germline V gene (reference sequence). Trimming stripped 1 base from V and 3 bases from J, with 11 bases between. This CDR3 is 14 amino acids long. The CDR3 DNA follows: TGCAGTGCTAGAGGGAACGGGGCGACAGATACGCAGTATTTT. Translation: CSARGNGATDTQYF.

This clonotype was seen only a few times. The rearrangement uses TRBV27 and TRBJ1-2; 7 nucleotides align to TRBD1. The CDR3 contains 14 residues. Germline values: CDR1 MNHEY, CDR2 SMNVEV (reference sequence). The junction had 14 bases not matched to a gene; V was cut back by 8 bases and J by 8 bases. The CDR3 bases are TGTGCCAGCCGTTCTAGGGGGCATTTCGGGGGCTACACCTTC. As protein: CASRSRGHFGGYTF.

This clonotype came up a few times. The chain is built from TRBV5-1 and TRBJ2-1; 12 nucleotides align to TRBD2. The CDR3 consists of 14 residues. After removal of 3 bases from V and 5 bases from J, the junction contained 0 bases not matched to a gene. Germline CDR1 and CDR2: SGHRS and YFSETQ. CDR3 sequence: CASSWTSGNNEQFF. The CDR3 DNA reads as TGCGCCAGCAGCTGGACTAGCGGGAACAATGAGCAGTTCTTC. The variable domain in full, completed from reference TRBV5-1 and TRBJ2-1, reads KAGVTQTPRYLIKTRGQQVTLSCSPISGHRSVSWYQQTPGQGLQFLFEYFSETQRNKGNFPGRFSGRQFSNSRSEMNVSTLELGDSALYLCASSWTSGNNEQFFGPGTRLTVL.

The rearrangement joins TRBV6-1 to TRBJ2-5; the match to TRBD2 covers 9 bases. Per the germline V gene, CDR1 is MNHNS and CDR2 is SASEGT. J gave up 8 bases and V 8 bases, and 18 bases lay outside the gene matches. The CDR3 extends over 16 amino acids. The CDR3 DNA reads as TGTGCCAGCGCGGGGCGGGGGGGCAGTCGCACAGATACCCAGTACTTC. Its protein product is CASAGRGGSRTDTQYF.

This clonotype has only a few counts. CDR3 loop: CASSGDRGNTIYF. CDR3 bases: TGTGCCAGCAGTGGGGACAGGGGAAACACCATATATTTT. The genes are TRBV6-1 and TRBJ1-3, with 8 bases aligning to TRBD1. This CDR3 comprises 13 residues. Germline V CDR1 and CDR2: MNHNS, SASEGT. J gave up 4 bases and V 4 bases, and 0 bases lay outside the gene matches.

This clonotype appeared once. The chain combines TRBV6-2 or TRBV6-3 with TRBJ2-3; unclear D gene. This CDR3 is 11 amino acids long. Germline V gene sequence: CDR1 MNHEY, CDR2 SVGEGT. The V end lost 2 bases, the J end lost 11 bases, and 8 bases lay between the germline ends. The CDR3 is CASSYGIGQYF. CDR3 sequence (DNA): TGTGCCAGCAGTTACGGCATCGGGCAGTATTTT.

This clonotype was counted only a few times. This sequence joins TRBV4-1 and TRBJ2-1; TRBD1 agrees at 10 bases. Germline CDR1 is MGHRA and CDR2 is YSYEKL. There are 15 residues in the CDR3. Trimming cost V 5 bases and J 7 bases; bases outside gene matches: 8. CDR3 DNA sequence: TGCGCCAGCAGCTCGCCCGGGACAGGGGTGAATGAGCAGTTCTTC. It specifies CASSSPGTGVNEQFF.

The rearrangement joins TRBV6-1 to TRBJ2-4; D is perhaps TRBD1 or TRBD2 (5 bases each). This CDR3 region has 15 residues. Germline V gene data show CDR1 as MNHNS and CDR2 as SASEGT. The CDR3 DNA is TGTGGCCGCGTTTCGGGGCTGGCTACCAAAAACACGCAGTACTTC. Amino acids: CGRVSGLATKNTQYF.

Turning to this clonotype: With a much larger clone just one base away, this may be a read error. The DNA of the CDR3 is TGTGCCAGCAGCTCTGGACCTAATGAGCAGTACTTC. Protein: CASSSGPNEQYF. The chain uses TRBV7-2 and TRBJ2-1; unclear D gene. Matching the DNA end better, TRBJ2-7 makes the J call doubtful. The CDR3 loop spans 12 amino acids. The germline gives CDR1 SGHTA, CDR2 FQGNSA.

In DNA form, the CDR3 reads TGTGCCAGCAGCTTAGATATTGGTTTGGAGACCCAGTTCTTC. Residues: CASSLDIGLETQFF. This sequence joins TRBV7-2 and TRBJ2-3; D remains unclear. The better agreement between TRBJ2-1 and the DNA end casts doubt on the J call. This CDR3 has 14 amino acids. Germline assignment: CDR1 SGHTA and CDR2 FQGNSA.

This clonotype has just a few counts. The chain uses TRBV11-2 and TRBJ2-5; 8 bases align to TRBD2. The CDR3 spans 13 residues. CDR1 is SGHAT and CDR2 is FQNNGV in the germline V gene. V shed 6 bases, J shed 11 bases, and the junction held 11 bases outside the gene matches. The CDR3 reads CASRRGLAHEQYF. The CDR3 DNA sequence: TGTGCCAGCAGACGTGGACTAGCTCATGAGCAGTACTTC.

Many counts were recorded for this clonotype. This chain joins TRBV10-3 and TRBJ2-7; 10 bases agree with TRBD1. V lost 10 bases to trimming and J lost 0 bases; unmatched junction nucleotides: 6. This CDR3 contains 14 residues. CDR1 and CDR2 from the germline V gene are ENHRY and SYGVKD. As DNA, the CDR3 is TGTGCCACTAAGACAGGGGGCAACTCCTACGAGCAGTACTTC. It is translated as CATKTGGNSYEQYF.

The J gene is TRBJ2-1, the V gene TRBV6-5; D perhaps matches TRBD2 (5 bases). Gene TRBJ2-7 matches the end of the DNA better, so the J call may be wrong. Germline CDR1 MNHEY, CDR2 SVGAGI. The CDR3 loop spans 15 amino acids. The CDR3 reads CASSLSQDSDYEQYF. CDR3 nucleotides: TGTGCCAGCAGTTTGAGCCAGGACTCCGACTACGAGCAGTACTTC.

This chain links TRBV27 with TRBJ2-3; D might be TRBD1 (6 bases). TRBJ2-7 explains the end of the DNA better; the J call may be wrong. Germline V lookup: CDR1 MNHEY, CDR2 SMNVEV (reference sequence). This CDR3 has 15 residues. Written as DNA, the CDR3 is TGTGCCAGCGGTTCAGGTAGTGGGGGCACAGATACGCAGTACTTC. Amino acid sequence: CASGSGSGGTDTQYF.

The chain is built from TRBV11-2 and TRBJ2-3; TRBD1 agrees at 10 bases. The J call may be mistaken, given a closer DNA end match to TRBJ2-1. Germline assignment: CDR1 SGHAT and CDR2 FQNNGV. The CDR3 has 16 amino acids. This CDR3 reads CASSLEWTGGRSEQFF. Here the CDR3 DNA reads TGTGCCAGCAGCTTAGAGTGGACAGGGGGTCGGAGTGAGCAGTTCTTC.

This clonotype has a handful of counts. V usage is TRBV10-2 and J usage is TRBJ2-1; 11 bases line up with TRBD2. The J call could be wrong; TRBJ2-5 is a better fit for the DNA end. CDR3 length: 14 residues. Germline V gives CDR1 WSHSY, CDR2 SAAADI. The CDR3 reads CASRTSGDQETQYF. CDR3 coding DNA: TGCGCCAGCAGGACTAGCGGGGACCAAGAGACCCAGTACTTC.

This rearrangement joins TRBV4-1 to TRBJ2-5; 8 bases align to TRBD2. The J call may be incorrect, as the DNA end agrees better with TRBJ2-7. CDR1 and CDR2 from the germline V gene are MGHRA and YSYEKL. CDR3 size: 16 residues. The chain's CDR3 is CASSQGSSGPTYEQYF. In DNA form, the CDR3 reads TGCGCCAGCAGCCAAGGTTCTAGCGGGCCTACCTACGAGCAGTACTTC.

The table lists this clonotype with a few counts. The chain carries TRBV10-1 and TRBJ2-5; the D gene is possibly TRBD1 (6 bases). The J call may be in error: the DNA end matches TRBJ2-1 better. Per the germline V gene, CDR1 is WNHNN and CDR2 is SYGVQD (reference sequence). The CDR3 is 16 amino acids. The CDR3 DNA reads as TGCGCCAGCAGTGAGCACCAGGCAGGGGCCCACAATGAGCAGTTCTTC. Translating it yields CASSEHQAGAHNEQFF.

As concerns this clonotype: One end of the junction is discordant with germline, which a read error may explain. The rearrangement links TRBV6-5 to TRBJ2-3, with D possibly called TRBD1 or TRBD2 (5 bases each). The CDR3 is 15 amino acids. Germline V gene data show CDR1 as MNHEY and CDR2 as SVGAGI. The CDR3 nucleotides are TGTGCCAGGGGTTTCTCCACTGGGAGCACCGGGACGCAGTTTTTT. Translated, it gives CARGFSTGSTGTQFF.

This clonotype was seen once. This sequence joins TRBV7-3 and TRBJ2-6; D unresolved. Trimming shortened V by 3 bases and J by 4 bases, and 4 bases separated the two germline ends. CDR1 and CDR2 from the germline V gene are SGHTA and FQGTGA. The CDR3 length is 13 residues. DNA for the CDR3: TGTGCCAGCAGCTTCCGAGGGGCCAACGTCCTGACTTTC. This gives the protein CASSFRGANVLTF. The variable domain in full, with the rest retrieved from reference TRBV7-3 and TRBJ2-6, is GAGVSQTPSNKVTEKGKYVELRCDPISGHTALYWYRQSLGQGPEFLIYFQGTGAADDSGLPNDRFFAVRPEGSVSTLKIQRTERGDSAVYLCASSFRGANVLTFGAGSRLTVL.

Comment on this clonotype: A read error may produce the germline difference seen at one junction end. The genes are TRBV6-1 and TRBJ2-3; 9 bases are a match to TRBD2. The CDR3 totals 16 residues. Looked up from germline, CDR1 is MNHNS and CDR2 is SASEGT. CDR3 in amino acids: CASRREGGADPETQYF. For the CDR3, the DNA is TGTGCCAGCAGGCGGGAGGGAGGAGCGGACCCAGAGACGCAGTACTTT.